The T cell receptor (beta chain) under discussion was sequenced for a study of T cells in localized non-small cell lung cancer (dated by TCRdb to the early 2020s). Describing the broader study: T cell repertoires of 236 early-stage NSCLC patients were analyzed, with tumors being compared against uninvolved tumor-adjacent lungs. The cohort consisted of roughly 240 treatment-naive NSCLC patients whose localized lung tumors had been resected. A mean age of around 66 years was recorded for the NSCLC patients, of whom around 120 were male and about a hundred were female.

The germline V gene supplies CDR1 MGHDK and CDR2 SYGVNS. From the cysteine through the phenylalanine, the CDR3 covers 17 amino acids. The sequence is cut down to CDR3 DNA, 51 bases in frame from base 1. V loses 1 base, J loses 0 bases, and the germline ends lie 12 bases apart. At diagnosis, peripheral blood, uninvolved tumor-adjacent lung and tumor were collected and were preserved as a mix of fresh-frozen and FFPE material. For TCR repertoire profiling, blood samples were analyzed as peripheral blood mononuclear cells. Concerning this clone: Its antigen remains unidentified. There are no base qualities to consult, and no much larger clone falls within one base.

The paper's findings and limits, for the study overall: Because multi-region tumor sequencing was not done, intratumor heterogeneity could not be ruled out. Since the design was exploratory, TCR variables were selected using unadjusted p-values with no false-discovery rate correction. Uninvolved tumor-adjacent lung showed the highest T cell clonality, higher than tumor, which suggests more focused antigenic responses in the adjacent lung. Longer overall survival was associated with higher T cell density in blood, whereas shorter survival was associated with higher clonality in adjacent lung. Of the top 100 tumor clones, a median of approximately 60 were detected in paired uninvolved adjacent lung; 28 were also among that lung's top 100.

TCR beta CDR3 regions were sequenced from DNA using the immunoSEQ Assay. For the original study's pipeline: To compute T cell density, TCR beta template counts were normalized to usable DNA, which was estimated by amplifying housekeeping genes. Richness was estimated using the preseqR package, with extrapolation to 400,000 templates for PBMC samples and to 120,000 templates for tissue samples. Clonality was defined as one minus Pielou's evenness. To identify tissue-enriched TCRs, differential abundance testing was run on productive amino-acid clonotypes with a minimum total count of 5 and an alpha of 0.1. The Jaccard Index and the Morisita Overlap Index were used to quantify repertoire overlap between compartments. GLIPH clustered TCR beta CDR3s with public tetramer-defined viral CDR3s; viral motifs required at least three viral sequences plus V-gene enrichment. Here the immuneACCESS table is served through TCRdb, limited to in-frame sequences with V and J called. Missing clones are a known gap in these copies; in checked studies unresolved V genes cover under half, and the rest lacks a known reason. V and J calls plus clone size are reproduced from that table; the DNA served to infer D and trimming. In all, the sample holds over 25,000 clones, and about 89% of those were seen once. About 6% of the sample is taken by the ten largest.

Specimen: PBMCs, collected before any cancer treatment. The TCR originated in a man aged 40-75 years with stage II lung adenocarcinoma. Recombination connected TRBV25-1 to TRBJ2-2; TRBD2 is possibly the D segment (5 matching bases). The sequenced DNA: TGTGCCAGCAGTGAATCCGGACTCGAGACGAACACCGGGGAGCTGTTTTTT. This translates into CASSESGLETNTGELFF.